The next 30 T cell receptor beta chains were all read from a single sample in a study of read filtering for tumor transcriptome and immune sequencing. This library used about 360 ng RNA and molecular barcoded adaptors spanning alpha/delta and beta/gamma chains. Each CDR3 protein gets one entry after TCRdb re-called the reads with MiXCR. The sample has 30,000 to 35,000 distinct CDR3 sequences, approximately 18% seen once. Sequencing used a population of CD138-negative cells sorted from bone marrow. These receptors were taken from a donor over 35 with multiple myeloma.

This clonotype came up many times. This rearrangement joins TRBV6-5 to TRBJ1-1; D unresolved. Germline V gene data show CDR1 as MNHEY and CDR2 as SVGAGI. The CDR3 sequence is 17 residues long. V was trimmed by 0 bases and J by 3 bases, leaving 17 bases between them. Here the CDR3 DNA reads TGTGCCAGCAGTTACTCGAGTATCCTCCGGGGAGACACTGAAGCTTTCTTT. Protein: CASSYSSILRGDTEAFF.

This clonotype was counted once. The CDR3 does not close with the conserved phenylalanine or tryptophan, likely indicating a read error. CDR3 sequence reads: CASSAGPRGDNEQFL. DNA for the CDR3: TGCGCCAGCAGCGCGGGACCCAGGGGGGACAATGAGCAGTTCTTA. V and J are TRBV11-2 and TRBJ2-1, with D possibly TRBD1 on 7 matching bases. This CDR3 region has 15 residues. Germline V gene data show CDR1 as SGHAT and CDR2 as FQNNGV.

By sample fraction, this clonotype is medium-sized. The chain links TRBV7-2 to TRBJ1-4; no definite D call. V was cut by 3 bases and J by 0 bases, with 5 bases left in between. This CDR3 is 14 amino acids long. Germline V gene lookup returns CDR1 SGHTA and CDR2 FQGNSA. In DNA, the CDR3 is TGTGCCAGCAGCTTGACCGCAACTAATGAAAAACTGTTTTTT. Residues: CASSLTATNEKLFF.

This clonotype was observed at least ten times. The CDR3 region is CATSPRLNEQFF. The CDR3 coding sequence is TGTGCCACCAGTCCGAGGTTGAATGAGCAGTTCTTC. The V and J genes are TRBV24-1 and TRBJ2-1; the D is unclear. Trimming cost V 6 bases and J 7 bases, with 9 bases left between them. The CDR3 has 12 residues. Germline V gene lookup returns CDR1 KGHDR and CDR2 SFDVKD.

This clonotype was picked up many times. The chain employs TRBV5-1 and TRBJ1-1; TRBD1 matches at 9 bases. The CDR3 is 15 amino acids. After removal of 3 bases from V and 3 bases from J, the junction contained 6 bases not matched to a gene. The germline V gene encodes CDR1 SGHRS and CDR2 YFSETQ. CDR3 region: CASSSGTGKDTEAFF. In nucleotides, the CDR3 is TGCGCCAGCAGCTCTGGGACAGGGAAGGACACTGAAGCTTTCTTT.

This clonotype was counted once. One end of the junction does not line up with germline, which may come from a read error. The chain recombines TRBV7-9 with TRBJ2-3, with 7 bases that match TRBD1. Germline assignment: CDR1 SEHNR and CDR2 FQNEAQ (reference sequence). The CDR3 consists of 16 residues. CDR3 sequence (DNA): TGTGCCAGCAGCCTCGGGACAGCGGCTAGCACAGATACGCAATATTTT. This codes for CASSLGTAASTDTQYF.

This clonotype was detected many times. A read error may explain this, as a much larger clone is one base away. This chain joins TRBV9 and TRBJ2-7, with TRBD1 matching 10 bases. This CDR3 spans 14 amino acids. Germline V lookup: CDR1 SGDLS, CDR2 YYNGEE. J gave up 3 bases and V 7 bases, and 7 bases lay outside the gene matches. CDR3 protein: CASGIGTGVYEQYF. CDR3 nucleotide sequence: TGTGCCAGCGGCATCGGGACAGGGGTCTACGAGCAGTACTTC.

This clonotype occurred once. As DNA, the CDR3 is TGCAGTGCTAGAGAGACTATCGGCGGGGCGATCTCCTACAATGAGCAGTTCTTC. Its translation is CSARETIGGAISYNEQFF. The rearrangement uses TRBV20-1 and TRBJ2-1; D possibly corresponds to TRBD2 (6 bases). The CDR3 totals 18 residues. V was shortened by 0 bases and J by 0 bases, with 18 bases between the two germline ends. Per germline, CDR1 DFQATT and CDR2 SNEGSKA (reference sequence).

This clonotype was picked up many times. This chain links TRBV6-5 with TRBJ2-7, with TRBD2 matching 9 bases. J was trimmed by 1 base and V by 2 bases; bases with no gene match: 3. Germline lookup yields CDR1 MNHEY and CDR2 SVGAGI. CDR3 length: 15 residues. CDR3 nucleotides: TGTGCCAGCAGTTACGGCGGGGGGGTGTCCTACGAGCAGTACTTC. Protein sequence: CASSYGGGVSYEQYF.

This clonotype was observed many times. The chain couples TRBV20-1 to TRBJ2-1, with D possibly TRBD1 on 5 matching bases. The V and J ends lost 0 bases and 4 bases respectively, with 10 bases between them. CDR3 length: 14 residues. CDR1 and CDR2 from the germline V gene are DFQATT and SNEGSKA (reference sequence). The CDR3 here is CSARDGAHYNEQFF. CDR3 bases: TGCAGTGCTAGAGATGGGGCGCATTACAATGAGCAGTTCTTC.

This clonotype was detected ten times or more. This sequence joins TRBV5-1 and TRBJ1-1; D remains unclear. The V end was cut by 4 bases, the J end by 1 base, with 11 bases between. The CDR3 runs to 14 residues. Germline V gene lookup returns CDR1 SGHRS and CDR2 YFSETQ. The CDR3 protein is CASSTDGRNTEAFF. DNA for the CDR3: TGCGCCAGCAGCACAGACGGACGGAACACTGAAGCTTTCTTT.

Many counts were recorded for this clonotype. The CDR3 sequence: CASSLLAGATDTQYF. CDR3 bases: TGTGCCAGCAGTTTACTAGCGGGGGCCACAGATACGCAGTATTTT. This sequence joins TRBV27 and TRBJ2-3, with TRBD2 matching 10 bases. Germline V gene sequence: CDR1 MNHEY, CDR2 SMNVEV (reference sequence). The CDR3 is 15 amino acids. J was trimmed by 2 bases and V by 2 bases; bases with no gene match: 1.

Turning to this clonotype: Its ends do not fully match the called genes, so a read error is possible. The chain uses TRBV12-3 or TRBV12-4 and TRBJ2-5; 7 nucleotides align to TRBD2. This CDR3 spans 12 amino acids. This CDR3 reads CAGSPGGETQYF. The CDR3 coding sequence is TGTGCCGGCAGCCCGGGGGGAGAGACCCAGTACTTC.

This clonotype was counted ten times or more. This chain uses TRBV28 with TRBJ1-1; no definite D call. The CDR3 length is 11 residues. V gave up 3 bases and J gave up 10 bases, with 9 bases separating them. Germline values: CDR1 MDHEN, CDR2 SYDVKM. CDR3 sequence (DNA): TGTGCCAGCAGTTTGGGCCCCGTAGCTTTCTTT. Translation gives CASSLGPVAFF.

This clonotype was seen ten or more times. The rearrangement uses TRBV24-1 and TRBJ2-1; perhaps TRBD2 as D (5 bases). Germline V gene data show CDR1 as KGHDR and CDR2 as SFDVKD. V was trimmed by 3 bases and J by 4 bases, leaving 9 bases between them. CDR3 length equals 14 residues. For the CDR3, the DNA is TGTGCCACCAGTGATGGACTGGATTACAATGAGCAGTTCTTC. It is translated as CATSDGLDYNEQFF.

This clonotype was counted ten times or more. V is TRBV11-2 and J is TRBJ1-1; D is uncertain. Germline assignment: CDR1 SGHAT and CDR2 FQNNGV. V lost 7 bases and J 6 bases, leaving 0 bases between the germline ends. The CDR3 consists of 8 residues. The CDR3 bases are TGTGCCAGCACTGAAGCTTTCTTT. It encodes CASTEAFF.

This clonotype was recorded once. With a much larger clone just one base away, this may be a read error. The rearrangement links TRBV6-6 to TRBJ1-5; D is undetermined. The germline CDR1 and CDR2 sequences are MNHNY and SVGAGI (reference sequence). Trimming cost V 7 bases and J 3 bases, with 16 bases left between them. The CDR3 is made up of 15 amino acids. The DNA of the CDR3 is TGTGCCAGCACAACGGGTATAGGGCCCAATCAGCCCCAGCATTTT. Amino acid sequence: CASTTGIGPNQPQHF.

This clonotype was seen ten or more times. The CDR3 DNA sequence: TGCAGTGCTGAGGGCGCGGGCACCGGGGAGCTGTTTTTT. It is translated as CSAEGAGTGELFF. The chain combines TRBV20-1 with TRBJ2-2, with D tentatively TRBD2 (5 bases). The germline V gene has CDR1 DFQATT and CDR2 SNEGSKA (reference sequence). V lost 5 bases and J 4 bases, leaving 11 bases between the germline ends. The CDR3 runs to 13 residues.

About this clonotype: A much bigger clone sits one base away, suggesting this may be a read error. J is TRBJ1-4 and V is TRBV2, with TRBD1 matching 7 bases. There are 15 residues in the CDR3. Germline lookup yields CDR1 SNHLY and CDR2 FYNNEI. The CDR3 here is CASNEDRATNEELFF. In nucleotides, the CDR3 is TGTGCCAGCAATGAAGACAGGGCAACTAATGAAGAACTGTTTTTT.

The chain couples TRBV10-3 to TRBJ2-1, with no clear D. V was trimmed by 3 bases and J by 4 bases, leaving 13 bases between them. This CDR3 is built from 15 residues. Germline CDR1 reads ENHRY; CDR2 reads SYGVKD. CDR3 loop: CAISDMGQVYNEQFF. DNA for the CDR3: TGTGCCATCAGTGATATGGGTCAGGTGTACAATGAGCAGTTCTTC.

This clonotype was counted at least ten times. The chain has TRBV20-1 and TRBJ2-7; 8 bases are a match to TRBD1. CDR1 is DFQATT and CDR2 is SNEGSKA in the germline V gene (reference sequence). This CDR3 contains 14 residues. The ends lost 3 bases at V and 5 bases at J; junction bases unmatched: 9. CDR3 in amino acids: CSARASTGDHEQYF. CDR3 DNA sequence: TGCAGTGCTAGGGCATCGACAGGGGACCACGAGCAGTACTTC.

As concerns this clonotype: This probably arose from a read error, given a far larger clone one base away. The gene calls are TRBV6-5 and TRBJ1-1, with D possibly being TRBD1 (5 bases). Per the germline V gene, CDR1 is MNHEY and CDR2 is SVGAGI. The CDR3 length is 15 residues. As DNA, the CDR3 is TGTGCCAGCAGTTACTCCCCAGGGACGAACGCTGAAGCTTTCTTT. Translation gives CASSYSPGTNAEAFF.

This clonotype was detected many times. The chain links TRBV9 to TRBJ1-4; possible D gene TRBD1, 5 bases. The V gene's germline CDR1 is SGDLS and CDR2 YYNGEE. This CDR3 is built from 17 residues. The germline V and J ends were trimmed by 1 base and 7 bases, with 20 bases remaining between them. The CDR3 region is CASSVRPVGTAGEKLFF. CDR3 nucleotide sequence: TGTGCCAGCAGCGTAAGGCCGGTAGGGACCGCGGGTGAAAAACTGTTTTTT.

This clonotype was found many times. V and J are TRBV28 and TRBJ1-2; D is unresolved. CDR1 is MDHEN and CDR2 is SYDVKM in the germline V gene. This CDR3 is built from 14 residues. The germline V and J ends were trimmed by 2 bases and 3 bases, with 10 bases remaining between them. The DNA for the CDR3 is TGTGCCAGCAGTTTAAGGGCCCGCCACTATGGCTACACCTTC. Amino acids: CASSLRARHYGYTF.

In its sample, this clonotype was seen many times. V usage is TRBV28 and J usage is TRBJ2-7; D is undetermined. CDR3 length: 12 amino acids. V shed 10 bases and J shed 0 bases, with 10 bases lying between them. The germline V gene has CDR1 MDHEN and CDR2 SYDVKM. The CDR3 reads CATERFSYEQYF. CDR3 sequence (DNA): TGTGCCACTGAACGGTTCTCCTACGAGCAGTACTTC.

This clonotype was detected ten times or more. In nucleotides, the CDR3 is TGTGCCACCAGTGACCAGGACATTTTCAACACCGGGGAGCTGTTTTTT. Protein: CATSDQDIFNTGELFF. This chain links TRBV24-1 with TRBJ2-2; possible D gene TRBD1, 5 bases. The ends were cut back, 4 bases at V and 2 bases at J, with 13 bases in the middle. The CDR3 contains 16 residues. The germline V gene has CDR1 KGHDR and CDR2 SFDVKD.

The CDR3 loop is CASCSGTGDINIQYF. CDR3 coding DNA: TGCGCCAGCTGCTCCGGGACAGGGGATATAAACATTCAGTACTTC. The rearrangement links TRBV23-1 to TRBJ2-4, with 10 bases fitting TRBD1. TRBV23-1 is an ORF; its function is uncertain. CDR3 length: 15 amino acids. The V gene end was trimmed by 8 bases and the J gene end by 6 bases; junction bases not matched to a gene: 10.

On this clonotype: Because the CDR3 is missing its conserved closing phenylalanine or tryptophan, this is likely a read error. The DNA is omitted, as the CDR3 cannot be located on it reliably, and the CDR3 follows TCRdb's listing. The genes are TRBV19 and TRBJ2-2. CDR1 LNHDA and CDR2 SQIVND come from the germline V gene (reference sequence). Termini included, the CDR3 measures 13 amino acids. The CDR3: CASIRPITGELVL.

This clonotype was recorded at least ten times. The V and J genes are TRBV11-2 and TRBJ2-3; D uncertain. From germline, CDR1 is SGHAT and CDR2 FQNNGV. V lost 2 bases, J lost 2 bases, and 2 bases lay in between. This CDR3 is built from 12 residues. The CDR3 reads CASSLYTDTQYF. In nucleotides, the CDR3 is TGTGCCAGCAGCTTATACACAGATACGCAGTATTTT.

By frequency in the sample, this clonotype is medium-sized. V usage is TRBV11-3 and J usage is TRBJ2-7, with a possible D match to TRBD1 (6 bases). Per germline, CDR1 SGHNT and CDR2 YENEEA. The CDR3 is made up of 20 amino acids. V was clipped by 1 base and J by 4 bases, with 29 bases between them. In nucleotides, the CDR3 is TGTGCCAGCAGCTTAGCCCCGGGACAACAAATCCCTGAGGGATCATACGAGCAGTACTTC. Translation: CASSLAPGQQIPEGSYEQYF.